Below are 18 T cell receptor beta chains sequenced from a single sample in a study of blood T cell repertoires in COVID-19. The repertoire was sequenced with immunoSEQ multiplex PCR; TCRdb's copy has only in-frame clones and lacks some. The data hold approximately 86,000 clones, with approximately 80% observed a single time. Sequencing input: peripheral blood. These receptors originate from a man aged 50 or older with acute or convalescent COVID-19.

This chain links TRBV6-5 with TRBJ1-5, with D possibly being TRBD1 (5 bases). The CDR3 is made up of 15 amino acids. The germline gives CDR1 MNHEY, CDR2 SVGAGI. Trimming removed 5 bases at V and 1 base at J, with 12 bases between. The CDR3 protein is CASSHGGLSNQPQHF. CDR3 bases: TGTGCCAGCAGTCACGGGGGTCTCAGCAATCAGCCCCAGCATTTT.

The rearrangement links TRBV5-1 to TRBJ1-6; possible D gene TRBD1, 6 bases. This CDR3 has 14 amino acids. CDR1 and CDR2 from the germline V gene are SGHRS and YFSETQ. Trimming left V 4 bases short and J 8 bases short, with 13 bases between. CDR3 nucleotide sequence: TGCGCCAGCAGCGAACCGGGACACTATTCACCCCTCCACTTT. Protein product: CASSEPGHYSPLHF.

The CDR3 DNA is TGTGCCAGCAGCTTAGCTTCCACTTTCACAGATACGCAGTATTTT. Protein: CASSLASTFTDTQYF. This chain uses TRBV7-2 with TRBJ2-3, with unresolved D. V lost 0 bases to trimming and J lost 2 bases, with 9 bases between them. This CDR3 comprises 15 residues. Germline V gene data show CDR1 as SGHTA and CDR2 as FQGNSA.

This chain connects TRBV2 to TRBJ1-5, with TRBD1 matching 7 bases. Germline V lookup: CDR1 SNHLY, CDR2 FYNNEI. This CDR3 has 14 amino acids. The ends lost 8 bases at V and 6 bases at J; junction bases unmatched: 10. The CDR3 protein is CASDREAGAQPQHF. CDR3 coding DNA: TGTGCCAGCGACAGGGAGGCAGGCGCTCAGCCCCAGCATTTT.

Only a few counts were recorded for this clone. V gene TRBV3-1 (or the pseudogene TRBV3-2) combines with J gene TRBJ2-5, with 11 bases lining up with TRBD2. With 7 bases clipped from V and 1 base from J, the junction kept 8 bases outside the gene matches. The CDR3 runs to 16 residues. From germline, CDR1 is LGHDT and CDR2 YNNKEL (reference sequence). The CDR3 protein is CASTQGLAELQETQYF. As DNA, the CDR3 is TGTGCCAGCACCCAGGGACTAGCGGAGCTCCAAGAGACCCAGTACTTC.

The CDR3 nucleotides are TGTGCCTGGGGACAGGGGGTACGCGAGCAGTACTTC. Its translation: CAWGQGVREQYF. The chain combines TRBV30 with TRBJ2-7, with TRBD1 matching 10 bases. Germline trimming cut 5 bases from V and 6 bases from J; bases unmatched to any gene: 4. The germline V gene has CDR1 GTSNPN and CDR2 SVGIG (reference sequence). The CDR3 is 12 residues long.

The count of this clone is one. Other DNA sequences in the sample encode the same CDR3. This chain joins TRBV7-2 and TRBJ2-5, with unresolved D. This CDR3 contains 12 residues. V was shortened by 5 bases and J by 0 bases, with 4 bases between the two germline ends. Germline loops: CDR1 SGHTA, CDR2 FQGNSA. CDR3 amino acids: CASSPYQETQYF. CDR3 DNA: TGTGCCAGCAGCCCCTACCAAGAGACCCAGTACTTC. Full variable domain (remainder filled in from reference TRBV7-2 and TRBJ2-5): GAGVSQSPSNKVTEKGKDVELRCDPISGHTALYWYRQSLGQGLEFLIYFQGNSAPDKSGLPSDRFSAERTGGSVSTLTIQRTQQEDSAVYLCASSPYQETQYFGPGTRLLVL.

This clone was counted between two and nine times. The CDR3 here is CASSHRGFRAYEQYF. The CDR3 DNA reads as TGTGCCAGCAGCCACAGGGGATTTCGGGCCTACGAGCAGTACTTC. The rearrangement joins TRBV11-3 to TRBJ2-7; 7 bases line up with TRBD1. This CDR3 is built from 15 residues. Trimming took 5 bases from V and 2 from J; bases not matched to a gene: 9. From germline, CDR1 is SGHNT and CDR2 YENEEA.

The chain uses TRBV6-5 and TRBJ2-7; the D is unclear. This CDR3 is 14 amino acids long. Germline V CDR1 and CDR2: MNHEY, SVGAGI. V lost 0 bases to trimming and J lost 4 bases, with 10 bases between them. DNA for the CDR3: TGTGCCAGCAGTTACTCGAGCGCCACGTACGAGCAGTACTTC. It specifies CASSYSSATYEQYF.

The chain uses TRBV18 and TRBJ2-5; 15 nucleotides agree with TRBD2. Germline V gene lookup returns CDR1 KGHSH and CDR2 LQKENI. J was trimmed by 0 bases and V by 2 bases; bases with no gene match: 7. CDR3 size: 19 residues. In DNA, the CDR3 is TGTGCCAGCTCACCAGGTTACGGACTAGCGGGAGGGAACCAAGAGACCCAGTACTTC. Translated, it gives CASSPGYGLAGGNQETQYF.

CDR3 sequence reads: CASSIRQGRQETQYF. CDR3 DNA: TGTGCCAGCAGCATAAGACAGGGGCGCCAAGAGACCCAGTACTTC. This chain uses TRBV9 with TRBJ2-5, with TRBD1 identical over 8 bases. The CDR3 covers 15 residues. Germline loops: CDR1 SGDLS, CDR2 YYNGEE. V dropped 4 bases and J dropped 1; count of bases not matched to a gene: 6.

The chain is built from TRBV6-5 and TRBJ1-1, with 10 bases identical to TRBD1. The CDR3 runs to 15 residues. V was clipped by 1 base and J by 7 bases; unmatched bases: 6. Germline loops: CDR1 MNHEY, CDR2 SVGAGI. The CDR3 coding sequence is TGTGCCAGCAGTTACTTCGGGACAGGGGCGATTGAAGCTTTCTTT. Its translation is CASSYFGTGAIEAFF.

Only a few counts were recorded for this clone. V and J are TRBV2 and TRBJ1-6; TRBD1 might be the D (6 bases). Germline V gives CDR1 SNHLY, CDR2 FYNNEI. This CDR3 comprises 15 residues. Between the trimmed V and J ends, which lost 4 bases and 4 bases, there was a span of 11 bases. CDR3 loop: CASSGDKAYNSPLHF. The CDR3 region has the DNA TGTGCCAGCAGTGGGGACAAGGCATATAATTCACCCCTCCACTTT.

The chain couples TRBV18 to TRBJ2-4, with D possibly TRBD1 on 5 matching bases. The CDR3 consists of 15 residues. Germline-derived CDR1 and CDR2 are KGHSH and LQKENI. V dropped 6 bases and J dropped 0 bases, with 12 bases sitting between them. The CDR3 coding sequence is TGTGCCAGCTCCCTCGAACAGGTAGCCAAAAACATTCAGTACTTC. The encoded protein is CASSLEQVAKNIQYF. Looking up the rest from reference TRBV18 and TRBJ2-4 gives the full variable domain: NAGVMQNPRHLVRRRGQEARLRCSPMKGHSHVYWYRQLPEEGLKFMVYLQKENIIDESGMPKERFSAEFPKEGPSILRIQQVVRGDSAAYFCASSLEQVAKNIQYFGAGTRLSVL.

The chain links TRBV19 to TRBJ1-1, with D unresolved. The CDR3 is 14 residues long. Between the trimmed V and J ends, which lost 2 bases and 6 bases, there was a span of 13 bases. Germline CDR1 LNHDA, CDR2 SQIVND (reference sequence). This chain's CDR3 is CASSIMGEGSEAFF. The CDR3 bases are TGTGCCAGTAGTATAATGGGAGAAGGATCTGAAGCTTTCTTT.

The gene calls are TRBV2 and TRBJ2-3; 10 positions match TRBD2. Germline lookup yields CDR1 SNHLY and CDR2 FYNNEI. This CDR3 comprises 16 residues. The ends lost 5 bases at V and 1 base at J; junction bases unmatched: 6. CDR3 nucleotides: TGTGCCAGCAGTTCTAGCGGGAGACGTGGCACAGATACGCAGTATTTT. This sequence encodes CASSSSGRRGTDTQYF.

This chain joins TRBV3-1 (or the pseudogene TRBV3-2) and TRBJ1-1, with a weak D call TRBD1 (5 bases). The CDR3 consists of 15 residues. The V gene's germline CDR1 is LGHDT and CDR2 YNNKEL (reference sequence). V gave up 1 base and J gave up 1 base, with 10 bases separating them. The CDR3 bases are TGTGCCAGCAGCCAAGCCACAACAGGGAACACTGAAGCTTTCTTT. As protein: CASSQATTGNTEAFF.

This chain uses TRBV2 with TRBJ2-5, with TRBD1 matching over 10 bases. Germline loops: CDR1 SNHLY, CDR2 FYNNEI. J gave up 5 bases and V 11 bases, and 5 bases lay outside the gene matches. The length of the CDR3 is 12 residues. The CDR3 coding sequence is TGTGCCGTCGACAGGGGGCACGAGACCCAGTACTTC. Amino acids: CAVDRGHETQYF.